This TCR beta chain was sequenced in a study of cytomegalovirus exposure and HLA in healthy donors. The V end was cut by 5 bases, the J end by 7 bases, with 12 bases between. The CDR3 length is 13 residues. Germline lookup yields CDR1 LNHDA and CDR2 SQIVND (reference sequence). In regard to this clone: The antigen remains undetermined.

Study outcomes and limitations: Based on reports, TCR beta sequences accurately predicted HLA-A and HLA-B alleles for most subjects.

The PCR ran on 60 Vbeta and 13 Jbeta primers. This table comes from immunoSEQ multiplex PCR, and its TCRdb copy is limited to in-frame clones, with some not included. Among about 130,000 clones listed, roughly 10% were seen once. This TCR came from a woman aged 18-30 years in good health and CMV-seropositive. The rearrangement uses TRBV19 and TRBJ2-1; maybe TRBD2 (5 bases). Source material: PBMCs. The CDR3 loop reads CASSRRGENEQFF. Here the CDR3 DNA reads TGTGCCAGTAGTCGCCGGGGTGAGAATGAGCAGTTCTTC.